The 14 T cell receptor beta chains listed next were all sequenced from one sample in a study of molecular identifiers for immune sequencing clone quantification. TCRdb re-analysed the PCR reads in MiXCR, keeping a single row per CDR3 protein. Here the sample spans about 70,000 distinct CDR3 sequences, about a sixth being singletons. The sample taken for sequencing was naive CD8+ T cells from blood, with Jurkat cell RNA spiked in. The subset: FACS-sorted CD8+CD4-CCR7+CD45RA+ naive T cells. These receptors came from a human donor in good health. Some libraries in this study had Jurkat cell RNA spiked in.

Comments on this clonotype: At one end, the junction sequence differs from germline, possibly due to a read error. The chain couples TRBV4-1 to TRBJ1-1; D is perhaps TRBD1 (5 bases). Germline-derived CDR1 and CDR2 are MGHRA and YSYEKL. This CDR3 comprises 15 residues. The CDR3 coding sequence is TGCGCCAGCAGCCCGAGTGGGGCTGGAGGCACTGGAGCTTTCTTT. Its translation: CASSPSGAGGTGAFF.

This clonotype was seen more than once but under ten times. The chain carries TRBV12-5 and TRBJ2-7; 9 nucleotides agree with TRBD1. This CDR3 has 18 residues. V dropped 1 base and J dropped 2; count of bases not matched to a gene: 12. Germline values: CDR1 LGHNT, CDR2 FRNRAP. For the CDR3, the DNA is TGTGCTAGTGGTTTGGCCTCCCGCCGCGGGACAGGGACCTACGAGCAGTACTTC. Protein sequence: CASGLASRRGTGTYEQYF. The whole variable domain, remainder taken from reference TRBV12-5 and TRBJ2-7, is DARVTQTPRHKVTEMGQEVTMRCQPILGHNTVFWYRQTMMQGLELLAYFRNRAPLDDSGMPKDRFSAEMPDATLATLKIQPSEPRDSAVYFCASGLASRRGTGTYEQYFGPGTRLTVT.

This clonotype was observed a few times. The V call is TRBV7-9, the J call TRBJ2-1; D gene unclear. Germline V gene data show CDR1 as SEHNR and CDR2 as FQNEAQ (reference sequence). This CDR3 comprises 11 residues. Trimming stripped 2 bases from V and 10 bases from J, with 6 bases between. The CDR3 bases are TGTGCCAGCAGCTTAAGGCCAGAGCAGTTCTTC. This codes for CASSLRPEQFF.

This clonotype was recorded at least ten times. CDR3: CASSEVGPGGDQPQHF. CDR3 in DNA: TGTGCCAGCAGTGAAGTAGGGCCAGGGGGGGACCAGCCCCAGCATTTT. The J gene is TRBJ1-5, the V gene TRBV6-1; TRBD1 matches 7 bases. This CDR3 is 16 amino acids long. Germline V CDR1 and CDR2: MNHNS, SASEGT. J gave up 7 bases and V 1 base, and 10 bases lay outside the gene matches.

As for this clonotype: A much larger clone lies a single base off, so this may be a read error. The CDR3 DNA follows: TGTGCCAACAGCTCCAATAGCGGGAGGGCCCCTAATGAGCAGTTCTTC. This translates into CANSSNSGRAPNEQFF. The chain uses TRBV13 and TRBJ2-1; 11 positions agree with TRBD2. CDR1 is PRHDT and CDR2 is FYEKMQ in the germline V gene (reference sequence). The CDR3 consists of 16 residues.

This clonotype was recorded many times. J is TRBJ1-1 and V is TRBV29-1; D call uncertain. The ends were cut back, 3 bases at V and 3 bases at J, with 5 bases in the middle. CDR1 is SQVTM, CDR2 ANQGSEA, per germline. The CDR3 contains 11 residues. The CDR3 loop reads CSVEGYTEAFF. CDR3 sequence (DNA): TGCAGCGTTGAGGGGTACACTGAAGCTTTCTTT. Using reference TRBV29-1 and TRBJ1-1 for the parts outside the CDR3, the full variable domain is SAVISQKPSRDICQRGTSLTIQCQVDSQVTMMFWYRQQPGQSLTLIATANQGSEATYESGFVIDKFPISRPNLTFSTLTVSNMSPEDSSIYLCSVEGYTEAFFGQGTRLTVV.

The V call is TRBV24-1, the J call TRBJ2-3, with D tentatively TRBD1 (5 bases). V was shortened by 3 bases and J by 2 bases, with 14 bases between the two germline ends. Germline V gene lookup returns CDR1 KGHDR and CDR2 SFDVKD. The CDR3 contains 16 residues. The CDR3 protein is CATSDPQQDFTDTQYF. CDR3 DNA sequence: TGTGCCACCAGTGATCCCCAACAGGATTTCACAGATACGCAGTATTTT.

This clonotype was counted many times. In DNA form, the CDR3 reads TGCGCCAGCAGCCAGAACCATGAAGCTTTCTTT. Its translation: CASSQNHEAFF. The chain uses TRBV4-1 and TRBJ1-1; D is undetermined. The CDR3 covers 11 residues. V dropped 3 bases and J dropped 7 bases, with 6 bases sitting between them. Germline V gene sequence: CDR1 MGHRA, CDR2 YSYEKL.

This rearrangement joins TRBV11-2 to TRBJ1-6; the match to TRBD1 covers 9 bases. The ends lost 5 bases at V and 10 bases at J; junction bases unmatched: 12. Germline V gene data show CDR1 as SGHAT and CDR2 as FQNNGV. The CDR3 extends over 16 amino acids. CDR3 DNA sequence: TGTGCCAGCAGCCAATACACAGGGGGCATACAGTCACCCCTCCACTTT. It codes for CASSQYTGGIQSPLHF.

This clonotype was counted at least ten times. The V call is TRBV14, the J call TRBJ1-2; D ambiguous. V dropped 0 bases and J dropped 8 bases, with 7 bases sitting between them. The germline V gene has CDR1 SGHDN and CDR2 FVKESK. This CDR3 has 12 amino acids. In DNA, the CDR3 is TGTGCCAGCAGCCAAGATCGGAGAGGCTACACCTTC. The encoded protein is CASSQDRRGYTF.

This clonotype appeared many times. The chain joins TRBV20-1 to TRBJ1-2; D is undetermined. The V end was cut by 0 bases, the J end by 8 bases, with 10 bases between. The CDR3 runs to 12 residues. Germline values: CDR1 DFQATT, CDR2 SNEGSKA (reference sequence). The DNA for the CDR3 is TGCAGTGCTAGAGACCCCCCACGGGGCTACACCTTC. Translated: CSARDPPRGYTF.

The chain employs TRBV5-6 and TRBJ1-5; the match to TRBD1 covers 8 bases. Trimming removed 0 bases from V and 6 bases from J; junction bases left unmatched: 8. Per the germline V gene, CDR1 is SGHDT and CDR2 is YYEEEE. This CDR3 has 16 amino acids. DNA of the CDR3: TGTGCCAGCAGCTTGGCCGGCCAGGGGGCCGTTCAGCCCCAGCATTTT. Protein sequence: CASSLAGQGAVQPQHF.

The chain combines TRBV20-1 with TRBJ2-2; 12 bases line up with TRBD2. CDR3 length: 17 amino acids. The ends lost 3 bases at V and 5 bases at J; junction bases unmatched: 10. The germline gives CDR1 DFQATT, CDR2 SNEGSKA (reference sequence). The CDR3 DNA reads TGCAGTGCTAGTGATGGACTAGCGGGGCTGGGGACCGGGGAGCTGTTTTTT. Translation: CSASDGLAGLGTGELFF.

Regarding this clonotype: A read error may be the cause here, since a much bigger clone is one base away. This rearrangement joins TRBV7-2 to TRBJ1-1; D perhaps matches TRBD1 (6 bases). The V gene's germline CDR1 is SGHTA and CDR2 FQGNSA. The CDR3 runs 18 residues. CDR3 protein: CASSPTSYRVRENTEALF. The DNA of the CDR3 is TGTGCCAGCAGCCCCACCTCCTACAGGGTGCGAGAGAACACTGAAGCTCTCTTT.